Listed here is a single TCR beta chain. This record comes from a study of T cells after yellow fever vaccination. The CDR3 totals 16 residues. The V gene lost 1 base and the J gene lost 0 bases, with 10 bases spanning the gap. Whole-study findings and limits: Abundant bulk-population clonotypes could contaminate the FACS-sorted repertoires.

A 5'RACE template-switching step, the method used to make TCR cDNA, added a universal primer site and UMIs. Each CDR3 protein is one row after TCRdb ran MiXCR on the 5' RACE reads. The sample yields 50,000 to 65,000 distinct CDR3 sequences, approximately 6.6% seen once. Sequencing used CD8+ T cells not binding an NS4B(214-222) dextramer, sorted from PBMCs, obtained about 41 days after the first yellow fever vaccination. This chain connects TRBV12-3 or TRBV12-4 to TRBJ1-3; D is perhaps TRBD1 (6 bases). The TCR was taken from a man aged 18 to 35 who received the YFV17D yellow fever vaccine. The CDR3 region has the DNA TGTGCCAGCAGTTTAGTCCGACAGGACTCTGGAAACACCATATATTTT. Protein product: CASSLVRQDSGNTIYF.